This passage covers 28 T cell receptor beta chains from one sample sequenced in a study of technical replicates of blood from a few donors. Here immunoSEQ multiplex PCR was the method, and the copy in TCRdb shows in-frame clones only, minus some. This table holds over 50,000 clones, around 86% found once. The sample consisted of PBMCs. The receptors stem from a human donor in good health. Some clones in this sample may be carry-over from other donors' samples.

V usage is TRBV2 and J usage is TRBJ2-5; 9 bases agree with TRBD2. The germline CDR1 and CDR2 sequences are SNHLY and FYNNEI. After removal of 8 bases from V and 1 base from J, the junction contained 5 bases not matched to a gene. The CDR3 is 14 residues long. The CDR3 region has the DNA TGTGCCAGCCGACTAGCGGCCAGCCAAGAGACCCAGTACTTC. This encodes CASRLAASQETQYF.

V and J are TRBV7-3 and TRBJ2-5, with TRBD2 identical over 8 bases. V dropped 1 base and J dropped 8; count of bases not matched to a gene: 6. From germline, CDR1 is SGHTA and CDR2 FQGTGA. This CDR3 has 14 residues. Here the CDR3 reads CASSLSSAGGTQYF. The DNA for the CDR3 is TGTGCCAGCAGCTTAAGTAGCGCGGGGGGAACCCAGTACTTC.

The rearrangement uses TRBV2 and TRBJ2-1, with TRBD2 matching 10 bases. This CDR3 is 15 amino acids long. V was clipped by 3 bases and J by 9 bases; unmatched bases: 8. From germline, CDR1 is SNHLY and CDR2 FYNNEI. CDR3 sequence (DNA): TGTGCCAGCAGTGAGGAAGGTAGCGGGGGGTTTGAGCAGTTCTTC. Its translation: CASSEEGSGGFEQFF.

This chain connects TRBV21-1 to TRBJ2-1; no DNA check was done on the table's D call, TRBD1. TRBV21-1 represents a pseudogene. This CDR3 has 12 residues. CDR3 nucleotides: TGTGCCAGCAGCAAAGACAGGGGACAGGGCTTCTTC. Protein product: CASSKDRGQGFF.

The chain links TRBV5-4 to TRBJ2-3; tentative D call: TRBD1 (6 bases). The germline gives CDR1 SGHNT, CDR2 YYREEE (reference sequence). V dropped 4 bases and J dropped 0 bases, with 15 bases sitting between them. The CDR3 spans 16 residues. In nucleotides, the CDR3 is TGTGCCAGCAGCGGGGGCTCGCGGCCTAGCACAGATACGCAGTATTTT. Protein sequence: CASSGGSRPSTDTQYF.

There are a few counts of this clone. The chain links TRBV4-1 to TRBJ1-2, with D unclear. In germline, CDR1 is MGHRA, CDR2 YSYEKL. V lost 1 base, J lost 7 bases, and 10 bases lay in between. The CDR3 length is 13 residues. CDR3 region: CASSQVSLLGYTF. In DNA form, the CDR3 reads TGCGCCAGCAGCCAAGTATCCTTACTTGGCTACACCTTC.

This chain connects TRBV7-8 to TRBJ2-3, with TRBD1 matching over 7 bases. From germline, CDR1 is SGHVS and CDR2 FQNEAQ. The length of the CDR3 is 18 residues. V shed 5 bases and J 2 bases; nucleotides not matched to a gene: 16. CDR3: CASSRFSIGTAYTDTQYF. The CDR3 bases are TGTGCCAGCAGCCGCTTTTCCATCGGGACAGCTTACACAGATACGCAGTATTTT.

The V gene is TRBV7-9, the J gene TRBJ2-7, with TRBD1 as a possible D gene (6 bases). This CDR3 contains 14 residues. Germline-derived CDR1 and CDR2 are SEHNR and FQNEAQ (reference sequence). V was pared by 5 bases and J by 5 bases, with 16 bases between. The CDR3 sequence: CASSGYSGVHEQYF. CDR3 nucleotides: TGTGCCAGCAGCGGGTATTCAGGGGTCCACGAGCAGTACTTC.

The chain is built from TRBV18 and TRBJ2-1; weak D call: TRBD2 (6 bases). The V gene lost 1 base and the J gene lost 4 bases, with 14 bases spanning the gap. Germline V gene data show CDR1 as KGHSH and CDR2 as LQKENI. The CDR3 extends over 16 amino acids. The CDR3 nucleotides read TGTGCCAGCTCACCACTCCTGACTAGTAGGTACAATGAGCAGTTCTTC. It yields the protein CASSPLLTSRYNEQFF.

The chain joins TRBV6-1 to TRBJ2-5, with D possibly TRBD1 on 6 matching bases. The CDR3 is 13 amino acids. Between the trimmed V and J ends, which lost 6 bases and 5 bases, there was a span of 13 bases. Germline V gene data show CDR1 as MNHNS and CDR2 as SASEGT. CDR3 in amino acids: CASSRQAGETQYF. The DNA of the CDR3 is TGTGCCAGCAGCCGACAGGCGGGCGAGACCCAGTACTTC.

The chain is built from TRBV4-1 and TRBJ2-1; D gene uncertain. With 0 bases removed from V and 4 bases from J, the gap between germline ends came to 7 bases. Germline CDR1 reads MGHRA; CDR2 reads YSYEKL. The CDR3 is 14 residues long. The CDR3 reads CASSQDSRYNEQFF. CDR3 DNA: TGCGCCAGCAGCCAAGATAGCCGATACAATGAGCAGTTCTTC.

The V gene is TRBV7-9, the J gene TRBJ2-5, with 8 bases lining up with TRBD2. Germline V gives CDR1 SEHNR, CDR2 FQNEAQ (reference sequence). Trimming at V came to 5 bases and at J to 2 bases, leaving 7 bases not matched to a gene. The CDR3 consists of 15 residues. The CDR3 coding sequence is TGTGCCAGCAGCGGCCTAGCGGGCACACAAGAGACCCAGTACTTC. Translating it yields CASSGLAGTQETQYF.

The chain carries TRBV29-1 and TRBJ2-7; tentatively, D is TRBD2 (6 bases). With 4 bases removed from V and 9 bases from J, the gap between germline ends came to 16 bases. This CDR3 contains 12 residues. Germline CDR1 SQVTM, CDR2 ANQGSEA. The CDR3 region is CSVGREGRLQYF. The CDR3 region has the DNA TGCAGCGTTGGGCGGGAAGGTAGACTGCAGTACTTC.

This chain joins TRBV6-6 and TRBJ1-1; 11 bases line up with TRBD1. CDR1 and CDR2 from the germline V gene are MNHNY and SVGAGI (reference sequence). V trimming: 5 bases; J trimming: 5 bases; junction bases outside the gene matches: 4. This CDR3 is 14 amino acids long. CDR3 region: CASSDGTGGTEAFF. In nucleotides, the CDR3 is TGTGCCAGCAGTGATGGGACAGGGGGGACTGAAGCTTTCTTT.

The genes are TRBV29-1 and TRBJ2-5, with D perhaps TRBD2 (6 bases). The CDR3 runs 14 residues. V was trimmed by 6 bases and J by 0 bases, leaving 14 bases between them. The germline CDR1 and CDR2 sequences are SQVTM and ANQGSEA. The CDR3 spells CSVGGPSYQETQYF. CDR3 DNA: TGCAGCGTGGGGGGTCCGAGCTACCAAGAGACCCAGTACTTC.

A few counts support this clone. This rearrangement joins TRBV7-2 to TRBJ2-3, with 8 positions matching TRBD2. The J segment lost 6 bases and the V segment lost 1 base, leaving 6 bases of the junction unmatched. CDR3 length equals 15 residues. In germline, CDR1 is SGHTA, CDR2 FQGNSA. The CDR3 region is CASSLDGGARDTQYF. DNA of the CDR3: TGTGCCAGCAGCTTAGACGGGGGGGCTAGGGATACGCAGTATTTT.

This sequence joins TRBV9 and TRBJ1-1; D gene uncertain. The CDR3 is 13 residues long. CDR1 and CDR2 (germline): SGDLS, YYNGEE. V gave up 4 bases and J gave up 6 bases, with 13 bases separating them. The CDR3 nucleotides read TGTGCCAGCAGCCCCCTGGAGGGCTCTGAAGCTTTCTTT. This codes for CASSPLEGSEAFF.

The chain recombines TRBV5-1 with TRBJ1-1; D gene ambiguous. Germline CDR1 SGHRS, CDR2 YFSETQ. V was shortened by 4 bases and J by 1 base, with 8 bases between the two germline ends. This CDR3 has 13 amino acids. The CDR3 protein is CASSISRNTEAFF. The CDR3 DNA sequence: TGCGCCAGCAGCATCAGTCGGAACACTGAAGCTTTCTTT.

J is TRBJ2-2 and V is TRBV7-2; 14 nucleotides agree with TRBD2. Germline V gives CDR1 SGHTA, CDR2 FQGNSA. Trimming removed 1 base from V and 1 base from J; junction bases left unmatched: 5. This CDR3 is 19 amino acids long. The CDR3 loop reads CASSLGLTSGRGNTGELFF. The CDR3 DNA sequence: TGTGCCAGCAGCTTAGGCTTGACTAGCGGGAGGGGGAACACCGGGGAGCTGTTTTTT.

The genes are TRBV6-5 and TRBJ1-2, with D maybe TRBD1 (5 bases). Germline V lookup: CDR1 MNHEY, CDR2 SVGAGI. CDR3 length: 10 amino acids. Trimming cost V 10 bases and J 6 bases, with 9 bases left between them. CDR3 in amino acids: CATRADGYTF. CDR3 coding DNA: TGTGCCACCAGGGCGGATGGCTACACCTTC.

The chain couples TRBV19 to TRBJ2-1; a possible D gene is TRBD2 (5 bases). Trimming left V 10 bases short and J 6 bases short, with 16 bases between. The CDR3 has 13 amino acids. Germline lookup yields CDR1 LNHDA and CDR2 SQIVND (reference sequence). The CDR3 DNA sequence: TGTGCCATTTCGGAGGTTATTGGCAATGAGCAGTTCTTC. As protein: CAISEVIGNEQFF. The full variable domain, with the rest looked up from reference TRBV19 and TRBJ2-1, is DGGITQSPKYLFRKEGQNVTLSCEQNLNHDAMYWYRQDPGQGLRLIYYSQIVNDFQKGDIAEGYSVSREKKESFPLTVTSAQKNPTAFYLCAISEVIGNEQFFGPGTRLTVL.

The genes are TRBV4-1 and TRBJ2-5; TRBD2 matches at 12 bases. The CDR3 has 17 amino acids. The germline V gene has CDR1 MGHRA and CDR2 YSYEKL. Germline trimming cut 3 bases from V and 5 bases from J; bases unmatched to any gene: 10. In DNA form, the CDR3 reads TGCGCCAGCAGCCAGGGTCTAGCGGGAGGGCCGGGGGAGACCCAGTACTTC. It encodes CASSQGLAGGPGETQYF.

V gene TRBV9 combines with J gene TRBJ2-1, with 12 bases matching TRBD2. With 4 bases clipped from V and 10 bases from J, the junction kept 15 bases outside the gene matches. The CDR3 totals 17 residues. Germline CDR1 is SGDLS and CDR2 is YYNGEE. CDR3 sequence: CASSPRLAGALTREQFF. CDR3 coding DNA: TGTGCCAGCAGCCCACGACTAGCGGGAGCCCTTACGAGGGAGCAGTTCTTC.

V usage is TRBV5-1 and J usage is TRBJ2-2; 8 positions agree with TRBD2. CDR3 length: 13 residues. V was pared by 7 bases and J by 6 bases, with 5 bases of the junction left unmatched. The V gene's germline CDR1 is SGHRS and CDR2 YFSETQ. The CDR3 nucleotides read TGCGCCAGCCGAGCGGGAGAAGCCGGGGAGCTGTTTTTT. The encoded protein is CASRAGEAGELFF. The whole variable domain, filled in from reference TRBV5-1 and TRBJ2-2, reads KAGVTQTPRYLIKTRGQQVTLSCSPISGHRSVSWYQQTPGQGLQFLFEYFSETQRNKGNFPGRFSGRQFSNSRSEMNVSTLELGDSALYLCASRAGEAGELFFGEGSRLTVL.

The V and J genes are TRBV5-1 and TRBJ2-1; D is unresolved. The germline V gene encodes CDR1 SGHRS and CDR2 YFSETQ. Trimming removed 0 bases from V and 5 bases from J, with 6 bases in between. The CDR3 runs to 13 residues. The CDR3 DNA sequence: TGCGCCAGCAGCTTGGTGGCAAACAATGAGCAGTTCTTC. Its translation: CASSLVANNEQFF.

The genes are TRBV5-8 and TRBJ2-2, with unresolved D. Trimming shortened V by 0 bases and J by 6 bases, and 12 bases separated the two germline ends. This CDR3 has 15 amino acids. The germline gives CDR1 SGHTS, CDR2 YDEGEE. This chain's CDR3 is CASSLVTPRAGELFF. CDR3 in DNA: TGTGCCAGCAGCTTGGTTACTCCTCGAGCCGGGGAGCTGTTTTTT.

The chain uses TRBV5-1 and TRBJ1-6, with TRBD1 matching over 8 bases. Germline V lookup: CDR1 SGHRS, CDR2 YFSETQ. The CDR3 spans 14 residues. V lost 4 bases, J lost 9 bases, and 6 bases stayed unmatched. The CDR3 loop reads CASSAGTGSSPLHF. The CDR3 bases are TGCGCCAGCAGCGCCGGGACAGGTTCTTCACCCCTCCACTTT.

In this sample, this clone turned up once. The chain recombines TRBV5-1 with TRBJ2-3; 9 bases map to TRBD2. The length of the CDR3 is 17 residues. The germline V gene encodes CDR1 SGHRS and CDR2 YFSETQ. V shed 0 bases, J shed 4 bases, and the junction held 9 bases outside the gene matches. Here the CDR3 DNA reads TGCGCCAGCAGCTTGGCTTCTAGGCTAGCGGGGTCAGATACGCAGTATTTT. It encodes CASSLASRLAGSDTQYF.